This T cell receptor (beta chain) came from a study of PD-1 blockade in classical Hodgkin lymphoma. Assay: immunoSEQ multiplex PCR; the TCRdb copy retains only in-frame clones and omits some. The table records 23,000 or so clones, 85% to 90% of them present only once. Trimming stripped 4 bases from V and 4 bases from J, with 15 bases between. This CDR3 has 15 amino acids. The germline V gene has CDR1 MNHNS and CDR2 SASEGT. With respect to this clone: Its antigen is unidentified.

General observations from the study: Anyone who began nivolumab under 1 year after ASCT was excluded. Reports indicated that newly diagnosed patients had lower baseline TCR diversity than healthy donors did. Unlike CD8+ TCR diversity, which did not rise significantly by C4D1, CD4+ TCR diversity did.

This sample's time point: cycle 4 day 1 (C4D1), after about 6 weeks of nivolumab. Each patient's relapse followed autologous stem cell transplantation, and brentuximab vedotin exposure varied. The V and J genes are TRBV6-1 and TRBJ2-3; a possible D gene is TRBD2 (6 bases). The sample in question was peripheral blood mononuclear cells (PBMCs), obtained before the fourth cycle of nivolumab. The source is a human donor with classical Hodgkin lymphoma. The CDR3 sequence: CASSAAGGEADTQYF. CDR3 nucleotide sequence: TGTGCCAGCAGTGCCGCAGGCGGGGAAGCAGATACGCAGTATTTT.